This T cell receptor beta chain was recorded in a study of OX40 agonist ivuxolimab in advanced cancers. Germline CDR1 SNHLY, CDR2 FYNNEI. This CDR3 comprises 17 residues. Trimming cost V 6 bases and J 0 bases; bases outside gene matches: 9. This clone was observed once. Its matching antigen is unknown. Study findings and constraints: Fewer expanded clones were found on average in CD4+ than in CD8+ T cells. Some nonresponders also had low normalized T-cell clonal expansion.

Only in-frame clones appear in the TCRdb table, and some are missing; sequencing was by immunoSEQ multiplex PCR. The sample has almost 85,000 clones, about 91% seen once; the top ten hold 0.19%. The chain combines TRBV2 with TRBJ2-3; 10 nucleotides align to TRBD2. Specimen: CD4+ or CD8+ T cells sorted from blood, collected in a trial of the OX40 agonist ivuxolimab. The TCR was taken from an adult with an advanced solid tumor such as melanoma, head and neck, liver or kidney cancer. The CDR3 loop reads CASSARTTSGSTDTQYF. The CDR3 DNA sequence: TGTGCCAGCAGCGCCAGGACGACTAGCGGGAGCACAGATACGCAGTATTTT.